This TCR beta chain was sequenced during a study of blood T cell repertoires in COVID-19 (dated by TCRdb to about 2020). Turning to the overall study: Samples from collaborators originated in the United States, Italy and Spain and spanned both the acute and convalescent phases of COVID-19. The prospective study material was composed of cDNA or gDNA derived from T cells, B-cell-depleted T cells, or PBMCs. Deeply sampled blood TCRbeta repertoires from subjects exposed to, actively infected with, or recovered from COVID-19 were included in the dataset. The repertoires were released in a freely available public database intended as a resource for research on the immune response to SARS-CoV-2. Samples were obtained from the ongoing ImmuneRACE study (first 160 participants) and from 1,254 subjects provided by 6 global collaborators. The sample metadata nearly always contained a de-identified subject ID, COVID-19 status, age in years and sex. Where available, HLA class I and class II types were obtained from metadata supplied by the sample provider rather than from assay-based typing.

Here is what the overall study found, with its caveats: Clinical and demographic metadata were provided uncurated, with the amount varying by source and participant.

Participants in the prospective study were enrolled through a virtual design, were aged about 18 to 89 years, and lived in 24 United States geographic areas. In the prospective study, participants were assigned to cohorts based on the clinical history participants reported in a screening survey and a study questionnaire. For ImmuneRACE Cohort 3, a participant was defined as recovered based on two consecutive negative NP/OP PCR tests, clearance by a healthcare professional, or resolution of symptoms. Mobile phlebotomists in the prospective study collected whole blood, serum and a nasopharyngeal or oropharyngeal swab from every participant. Prospective study participants could optionally give additional blood draws and questionnaires over an approximately 2-month period. Prospective study blood samples were shipped either frozen or at room temperature before DNA extraction. TCRbeta CDR3 regions were amplified from genomic DNA using the immunoSEQ Assay, a bias-controlled multiplex PCR. The authors' analysis ran thus. The number of nucleated cells in each sample was estimated from the amplification of reference gene primers within the assay. To quantify the absolute abundance of each unique TCRbeta CDR3 rearrangement, sequence reads were collapsed and filtered. Productive Simpson clonality was computed per sample as the square root of Simpson's diversity index over productive rearrangements. What TCRdb holds here is the immuneACCESS table cut down to in-frame rearrangements. Part of the clones is not present; checked against another copy, under half of the missing clones reflect an unresolved V gene, and the others are unexplained. V and J calls and clone size are copied from that table; D and trimming were computed from the DNA. In all, the sample holds about 160,000 clones, and more than 75% of those were seen once. The ten biggest clones cover 4.5% to 7.5% of the sample.

V is shortened by 2 bases, J by 8 bases, and the region joining them spans 9 bases. The cysteine opens and the phenylalanine closes a CDR3 of 13 amino acids. Only the CDR3 region is kept as DNA, spanning 39 bases read in frame from base 1. The germline V gene encodes CDR1 SGHTA and CDR2 FQGTGA. The count of this clone is one. No antigen is known for it. No much larger clone is present one base from it, and per-base qualities are unavailable. The sample comprised PBMCs or T cells enriched from blood (not recorded which). The V and J segments used are TRBV7-3 and TRBJ2-2, with no confidently assigned D gene. The TCR was taken from a middle-aged man who had recovered from COVID-19. The DNA sequence reads TGTGCCAGCAGCTTACGAAGAGAGGGGGAGCTGTTTTTT. It translates to CASSLRREGELFF.